The 14 T cell receptor beta chains below come from one sample, sequenced in a study of T cells in Graves' hyperthyroidism and ophthalmopathy. Amplified regions were TCR beta CDR3 sequences from RNA transcripts. TCR CDR3 underwent first-round RT-PCR with the HTBI primer set. TCRdb re-derived calls from the multiplex PCR reads in MiXCR, one entry per CDR3 protein. Seen here are approximately 400,000 distinct CDR3 sequences, about 14% observed once, and the top ten hold 25% to 30%. The material sequenced was blood. Receptors originate from a man in his forties or fifties with Graves' ophthalmopathy.

This clonotype appeared a single time. This chain connects TRBV28 to TRBJ2-7; a weak D match, TRBD1 (6 bases). The CDR3 totals 11 residues. Germline assignment: CDR1 MDHEN and CDR2 SYDVKM. Trimming shortened V by 8 bases and J by 4 bases, and 9 bases separated the two germline ends. The CDR3 DNA follows: TGTGCCAGCGAACAGGGATACGAGCAGTACTTC. This translates into CASEQGYEQYF.

This clonotype was counted at least ten times. The chain couples TRBV29-1 to TRBJ1-2; possibly TRBD1 for D (6 bases). The V gene lost 7 bases and the J gene lost 8 bases, with 17 bases spanning the gap. Germline V CDR1 and CDR2: SQVTM, ANQGSEA. CDR3 length equals 12 residues. The CDR3 sequence: CSDGGVTSGYTF. In DNA, the CDR3 is TGCAGCGATGGGGGCGTCACCTCCGGCTACACCTTC.

This clonotype was counted many times. Mismatch with germline at one junction end may stem from a read error. The CDR3 region has the DNA TGTGCCAGCAGTCAAGTCAACACAGATACGCAGTATTTT. This gives the protein CASSQVNTDTQYF. This rearrangement joins TRBV14 to TRBJ2-3; D ambiguous. This CDR3 is 13 amino acids long. The germline V gene has CDR1 SGHDN and CDR2 FVKESK.

The chain carries TRBV27 and TRBJ2-7; TRBD1 aligns across 7 bases. The CDR3 spans 15 residues. After removal of 5 bases from V and 5 bases from J, the junction contained 12 bases not matched to a gene. The germline CDR1 and CDR2 sequences are MNHEY and SMNVEV (reference sequence). CDR3 in DNA: TGTGCCAGCAGTGCCCCGAGTACAGGGGCCCACGAGCAGTACTTC. Translating gives CASSAPSTGAHEQYF.

J is TRBJ1-5 and V is TRBV7-8, with D unresolved. Germline assignment: CDR1 SGHVS and CDR2 FQNEAQ. The CDR3 is 15 amino acids. Trimming cost V 4 bases and J 2 bases, with 12 bases left between them. CDR3 loop: CASSSDFTGNQPQHF. Written as DNA, the CDR3 is TGTGCCAGCAGCTCCGATTTTACAGGCAATCAGCCCCAGCATTTT. The complete variable domain, with remaining parts taken from reference TRBV7-8 and TRBJ1-5, reads GAGVSQSPRYKVAKRGQDVALRCDPISGHVSLFWYQQALGQGPEFLTYFQNEAQLDKSGLPSDRFFAERPEGSVSTLKIQRTQQEDSAVYLCASSSDFTGNQPQHFGDGTRLSIL.

This clonotype was detected ten times or more. J is TRBJ2-1 and V is TRBV28; 8 bases are a match to TRBD2. There are 13 residues in the CDR3. Germline CDR1 and CDR2: MDHEN and SYDVKM. V dropped 8 bases and J dropped 5; count of bases not matched to a gene: 5. In DNA, the CDR3 is TGTGCCAGCTTAGCGGGAAGACACAATGAGCAGTTCTTC. It codes for CASLAGRHNEQFF.

This clonotype was found many times. The chain recombines TRBV11-2 with TRBJ2-3; D might be TRBD2 (5 bases). This CDR3 is built from 15 residues. Germline V gene lookup returns CDR1 SGHAT and CDR2 FQNNGV. The V and J ends lost 2 bases and 6 bases respectively, with 15 bases between them. This chain's CDR3 is CASSLHSTPGDTQYF. The CDR3 DNA reads TGTGCCAGCAGCTTACACTCCACCCCGGGGGATACGCAGTATTTT.

The table lists this clonotype with many counts. The chain is built from TRBV10-3 and TRBJ2-7, with 7 bases fitting TRBD2. V was clipped by 7 bases and J by 5 bases; unmatched bases: 5. This CDR3 contains 12 residues. CDR1 is ENHRY, CDR2 SYGVKD, per germline. CDR3 in amino acids: CAIKVGGDEQYF. The CDR3, as DNA: TGTGCCATCAAGGTGGGAGGGGACGAGCAGTACTTC.

This clonotype was counted many times. The chain employs TRBV30 and TRBJ1-2; D unclear. There are 12 residues in the CDR3. The V gene's germline CDR1 is GTSNPN and CDR2 SVGIG (reference sequence). V was pared by 3 bases and J by 8 bases, with 13 bases between. In DNA, the CDR3 is TGTGCCTGGAGCGACCCCGTCGGGGGCTACACCTTC. It is translated as CAWSDPVGGYTF.

This chain connects TRBV16 to TRBJ1-2; unclear D gene. The germline gives CDR1 KGHSY, CDR2 FQNENV. The CDR3 extends over 11 amino acids. V lost 1 base to trimming and J lost 8 bases, with 5 bases between them. CDR3 bases: TGTGCCAGCAGCCAATTTAGGGGCTACACCTTC. Its protein product is CASSQFRGYTF.

This clonotype was recorded at least ten times. The V and J genes are TRBV7-2 and TRBJ2-1; 7 bases agree with TRBD1. CDR3 size: 14 residues. After removal of 6 bases from V and 3 bases from J, the junction contained 5 bases not matched to a gene. Per germline, CDR1 SGHTA and CDR2 FQGNSA. CDR3 protein: CASRMTGLYNEQFF. The CDR3 bases are TGTGCCAGCAGAATGACAGGGCTCTACAATGAGCAGTTCTTC.

This clonotype came up a few times. The chain is built from TRBV29-1 and TRBJ2-7; D not resolved. Trimming removed 4 bases at V and 2 bases at J, with 18 bases between. Germline values: CDR1 SQVTM, CDR2 ANQGSEA. CDR3 length: 15 amino acids. CDR3 coding DNA: TGCAGCGTTGCTGGGGTGCAGATTGCTCCCTACGAGCAGTACTTC. This translates into CSVAGVQIAPYEQYF.

The CDR3 is CSVDSARWPGDTQYF. The CDR3 DNA follows: TGCAGCGTTGACAGCGCGAGGTGGCCTGGAGATACGCAGTATTTT. The V call is TRBV29-1, the J call TRBJ2-3; D gene unclear. CDR1 and CDR2 from the germline V gene are SQVTM and ANQGSEA. CDR3 length equals 15 residues. The V end was cut by 3 bases, the J end by 5 bases, with 18 bases between.

The chain couples TRBV29-1 to TRBJ2-7; possibly TRBD1 or TRBD2 for D (5 bases each). The ends were cut back, 0 bases at V and 5 bases at J, with 17 bases in the middle. The CDR3 is 15 residues long. CDR1 and CDR2 (germline): SQVTM, ANQGSEA. The CDR3 region is CSVEDRGEVAHEQYF. CDR3 sequence (DNA): TGCAGCGTTGAAGATCGAGGGGAAGTCGCCCACGAGCAGTACTTC.